This TCR beta chain derives from a study of blood T cell repertoires in COVID-19. The V and J ends lost 5 bases and 11 bases respectively, with 18 bases between them. The length of the CDR3 is 13 residues. Germline CDR1 and CDR2: LNHDA and SQIVND (reference sequence). As processed by the authors: Reference gene primer amplification gave nucleated cell count estimates. Generated by immunoSEQ multiplex PCR, the TCRdb table keeps only in-frame clones and is missing some. D and trimming were read from the DNA, whereas the V and J calls and clone size are those reported in that table. The sample lists 200,000 to 300,000 clones, around 80% occurring once.

The sample was peripheral blood. The chain is built from TRBV19 and TRBJ1-1; D might be TRBD1 (5 bases). This sequence was found in a man aged 40-50 years with acute or convalescent COVID-19. DNA for the CDR3: TGTGCCAGTAGTGAAAGGGGACTAGTGGGTGCTTTCTTT. Amino acid sequence: CASSERGLVGAFF.